This entry describes one T cell receptor (beta chain). Its target is not known. The sample originates from a study of cytomegalovirus exposure and HLA in healthy donors. Whole-study results and caveats: Likely technical artifact: a cluster of highly shared sequence variants.

In the PCR, 60 Vbeta and 13 Jbeta primers were used. In the authors' workflow: Later, an analysis found 75 million to 100 million unique TCR beta chains, and 9.5 million to 12 million of these were shared. Measured with immunoSEQ multiplex PCR; TCRdb has only the in-frame clones, and not every one. V and J calls and clone size are copied from that table; D and trimming were computed from the DNA. The profile covers some 150,000 clones, with 65% to 90% appearing a single time and 1.2% taken by the ten largest. The V end lost 1 base, the J end lost 9 bases, and 16 bases lay between the germline ends. From germline, CDR1 is SGHNT and CDR2 YYREEE (reference sequence). The CDR3 contains 14 residues.

This clonotype was obtained from a female donor in good health and CMV-seronegative. V and J are TRBV5-4 and TRBJ1-2, with a tentative D call TRBD1 (5 bases). Source material: PBMCs. In DNA, the CDR3 is TGTGCCAGCAGCTTGCTCGACAGAACTATTAGCTACACCTTC. Translated, it gives CASSLLDRTISYTF. The full variable domain, in which reference TRBV5-4 and TRBJ1-2 provide the parts outside the CDR3, is ETGVTQSPTHLIKTRGQQVTLRCSSQSGHNTVSWYQQALGQGPQFIFQYYREEENGRGNFPPRFSGLQFPNYSSELNVNALELDDSALYLCASSLLDRTISYTFGSGTRLTVV.